The TCR beta chain described here comes from a study of blood T cells in healthy people across ages. Alongside a J-beta primer mix, a sample-barcoded 5' primer served in a second PCR lasting roughly 7 to 11 cycles. The template-switch adaptor, which had 12 random nucleotides, put a tag on each cDNA molecule. MiXCR, applied by TCRdb to the 5' RACE reads, yields one record per CDR3 protein. The table has about 780,000 distinct CDR3 sequences, roughly 25% seen once. Study results and caveats: A strong correlation was found between TCR beta diversity and the percentage of naive T cells.

This clonotype appeared a few times. Its antigen remains unidentified. CDR1 is SQVTM and CDR2 is ANQGSEA in the germline V gene. The CDR3 runs to 14 residues. The V end lost 0 bases, the J end lost 0 bases, and 8 bases lay between the germline ends. This same sample was also part of a study on T cells of mothers and their children. This second report adds: The study sampled a few healthy Caucasian mothers and their six children. Mothers gave over 8.5 million TCR beta CDR3 reads each, and children about 3 million each.

The clonotype originates from a boy between 10 and 17 years old in good health. Sequencing used blood. The V gene is TRBV29-1, the J gene TRBJ2-5; the D is unclear. The CDR3 DNA is TGCAGCGTTGAAGATCGGCAGTACCAAGAGACCCAGTACTTC. Translating gives CSVEDRQYQETQYF.